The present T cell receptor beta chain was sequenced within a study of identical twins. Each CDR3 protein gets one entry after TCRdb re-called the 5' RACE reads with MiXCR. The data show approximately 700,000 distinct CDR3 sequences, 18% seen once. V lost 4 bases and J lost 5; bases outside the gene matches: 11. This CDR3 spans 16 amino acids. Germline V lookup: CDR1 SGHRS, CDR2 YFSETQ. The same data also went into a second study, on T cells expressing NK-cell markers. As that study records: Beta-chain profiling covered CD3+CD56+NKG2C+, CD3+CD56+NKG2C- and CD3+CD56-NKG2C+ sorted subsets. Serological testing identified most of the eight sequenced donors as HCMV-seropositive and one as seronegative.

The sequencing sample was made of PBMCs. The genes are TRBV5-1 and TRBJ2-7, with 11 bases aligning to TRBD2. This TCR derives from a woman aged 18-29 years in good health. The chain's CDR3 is CASSPPLLAGGDEQYF. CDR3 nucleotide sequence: TGCGCCAGCAGCCCCCCCCTCCTAGCGGGAGGCGACGAGCAGTACTTC.